This entry features one T cell receptor (beta chain) sequence. Its antigen remains unknown. The data belong to a study of CD8 T cell repertoires and HIV-1 epitope variants. Looking at the study overall: Separate wells received one of Twenty-five Gag or Nef variant peptides. An uncultured baseline aliquot held 1M T cells. General study points: The TAALDMSHF plasma variant had no responses, unlike KF9 (roughly 5 clonotypes) and HW9 (one). Beta chains alone show antigen proliferation, not cytokine profile or function.

TCRdb's copy holds only in-frame clones and misses some; the assay was immunoSEQ multiplex PCR. The data show more than 85,000 clones, with roughly 81% seen just once and roughly 24% held by the top ten. The CDR3 length is 15 residues. V was pared by 0 bases and J by 8 bases, with 9 bases of the junction left unmatched. Germline CDR1 LNHDA, CDR2 SQIVND (reference sequence). J is TRBJ1-2 and V is TRBV19, with 7 bases lining up with TRBD1. Sequencing input: uncultured baseline CD8+ T cells from peripheral blood mononuclear cells (PBMCs). The sequence was obtained from a male donor with HIV. CDR3 DNA sequence: TGTGCCAGTAGTATAGAAGCAGGGGGAAAGGTCGGCTACACCTTC. Translation gives CASSIEAGGKVGYTF. Filled out from reference TRBV19 and TRBJ1-2, the complete variable domain reads DGGITQSPKYLFRKEGQNVTLSCEQNLNHDAMYWYRQDPGQGLRLIYYSQIVNDFQKGDIAEGYSVSREKKESFPLTVTSAQKNPTAFYLCASSIEAGGKVGYTFGSGTRLTVV.